This TCR beta chain was observed in a study of blood T cell repertoires in COVID-19. Study in general: Collection of acute and convalescent COVID-19 samples took place in the United States, Italy and Spain.

CDR3 length equals 18 residues. In germline, CDR1 is LNHDA, CDR2 SQIVND (reference sequence). V trimming: 6 bases; J trimming: 5 bases; junction bases outside the gene matches: 17. Method: immunoSEQ multiplex PCR; TCRdb's copy keeps in-frame clones and lacks some. The sample records 350,000 to 400,000 clones, roughly nine tenths being singletons. This clonotype originated in a woman aged 40 to 50 who had been exposed to COVID-19. The J gene is TRBJ2-1, the V gene TRBV19; TRBD1 matches 9 bases. The specimen was PBMCs or T cells enriched from blood (not recorded which). This chain's CDR3 is CASSPGQGFTSRDNEQFF. In DNA, the CDR3 is TGTGCCAGTAGCCCGGGACAGGGATTCACTAGTAGAGACAATGAGCAGTTCTTC.